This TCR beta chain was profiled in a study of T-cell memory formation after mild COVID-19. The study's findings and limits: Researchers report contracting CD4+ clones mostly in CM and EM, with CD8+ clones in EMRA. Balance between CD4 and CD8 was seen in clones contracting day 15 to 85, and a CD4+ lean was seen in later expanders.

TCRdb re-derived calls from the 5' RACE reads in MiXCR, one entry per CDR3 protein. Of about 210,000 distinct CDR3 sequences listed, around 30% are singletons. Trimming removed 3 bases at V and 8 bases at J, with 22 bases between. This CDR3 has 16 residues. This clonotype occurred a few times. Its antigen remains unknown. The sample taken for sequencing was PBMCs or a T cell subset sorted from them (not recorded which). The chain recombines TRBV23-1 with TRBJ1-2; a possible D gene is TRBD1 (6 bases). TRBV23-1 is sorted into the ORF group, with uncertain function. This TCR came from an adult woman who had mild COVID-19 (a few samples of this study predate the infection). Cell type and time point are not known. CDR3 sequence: CASSQYRTGTRIGYTF. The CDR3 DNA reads TGCGCCAGCAGTCAGTACAGAACAGGGACACGAATCGGCTACACCTTC.